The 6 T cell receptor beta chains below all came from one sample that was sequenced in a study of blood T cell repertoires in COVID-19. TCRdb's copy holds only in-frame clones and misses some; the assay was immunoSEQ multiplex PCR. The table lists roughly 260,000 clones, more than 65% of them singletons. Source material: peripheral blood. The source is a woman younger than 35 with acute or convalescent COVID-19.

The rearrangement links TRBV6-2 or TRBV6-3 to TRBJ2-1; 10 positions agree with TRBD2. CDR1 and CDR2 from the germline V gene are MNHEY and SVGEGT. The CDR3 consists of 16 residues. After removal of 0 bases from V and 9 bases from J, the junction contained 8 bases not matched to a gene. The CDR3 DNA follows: TGTGCCAGCAGTTACTCCCGCGGACTAGCGGAAACTGAGCAGTTCTTC. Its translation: CASSYSRGLAETEQFF.

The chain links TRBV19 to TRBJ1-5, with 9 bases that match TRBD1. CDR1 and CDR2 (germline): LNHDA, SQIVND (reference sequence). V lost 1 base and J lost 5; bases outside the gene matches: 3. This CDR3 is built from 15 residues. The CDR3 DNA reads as TGTGCCAGTAGTATAGCGGGACAGGGATATCAGCCCCAGCATTTT. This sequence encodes CASSIAGQGYQPQHF.

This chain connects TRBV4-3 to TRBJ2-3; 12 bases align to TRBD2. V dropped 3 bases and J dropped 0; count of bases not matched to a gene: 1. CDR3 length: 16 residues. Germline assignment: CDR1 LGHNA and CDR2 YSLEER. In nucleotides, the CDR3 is TGCGCCAGCAGCCAGGGGACTAGCGGGAGCACAGATACGCAGTATTTT. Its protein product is CASSQGTSGSTDTQYF.

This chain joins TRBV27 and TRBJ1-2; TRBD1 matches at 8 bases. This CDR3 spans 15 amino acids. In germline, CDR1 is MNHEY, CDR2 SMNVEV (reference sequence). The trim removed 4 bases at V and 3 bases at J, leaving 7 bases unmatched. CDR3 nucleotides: TGTGCCAGCAGTTCCCCAGGGGGCCCCTACTATGGCTACACCTTC. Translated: CASSSPGGPYYGYTF.

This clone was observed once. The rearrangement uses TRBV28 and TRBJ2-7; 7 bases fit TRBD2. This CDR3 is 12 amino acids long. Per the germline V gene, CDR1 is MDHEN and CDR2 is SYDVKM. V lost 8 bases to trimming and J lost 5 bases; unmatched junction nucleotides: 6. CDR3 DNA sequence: TGTGCCAGCTTGCGGGGGTCCCACGAGCAGTACTTC. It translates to CASLRGSHEQYF.

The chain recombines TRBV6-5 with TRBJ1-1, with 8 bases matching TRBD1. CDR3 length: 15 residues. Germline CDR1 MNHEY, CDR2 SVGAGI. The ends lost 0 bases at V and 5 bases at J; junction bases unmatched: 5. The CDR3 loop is CASSYSYRGRTEAFF. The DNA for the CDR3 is TGTGCCAGCAGTTACTCATACAGGGGGAGAACTGAAGCTTTCTTT.